The source of this T cell receptor (beta chain) is a study of regulatory T cells in long-lasting Graves disease. Of note for this clonotype: A single base separates this from a much larger clone, so it may be a read error.

The TCR beta library used iRepertoire HTBI primers with Arm-PCR amplification of CDR3. One entry per CDR3 protein, called by TCRdb with MiXCR from the multiplex PCR reads. The sample records 350,000 to 550,000 distinct CDR3 sequences, about 15% being singletons. Time point in this sample: newly diagnosed GD, antithyroid drugs for less than 3 months. PBMC-extracted RNA yielded the TCR library. Germline lookup yields CDR1 KGHSH and CDR2 LQKENI. This CDR3 is built from 13 residues. The same data also went into a second study, on T cells in Graves' hyperthyroidism and ophthalmopathy.

This clonotype was obtained from a woman aged 45 to 65 with Graves disease. The sample was peripheral blood mononuclear cells (PBMCs), taken at new diagnosis, from a patient treated with antithyroid drugs. This sequence joins TRBV18 and TRBJ2-5, with 8 bases matching TRBD1. Gene TRBJ2-1 matches the end of the DNA better, so the J call may be wrong. In DNA form, the CDR3 reads TGTGCCACCTTGGACAGGGCCCAAGAGACCCAGTTCTTC. Protein sequence: CATLDRAQETQFF.